These T cell receptor beta chains were read from a single sample in a study of cytomegalovirus exposure and HLA in healthy donors. Data came from immunoSEQ multiplex PCR; TCRdb stores just in-frame clones and leaves some out. This repertoire shows 100,000 to 150,000 clones, 75% to 90% found once; its top ten account for about 9.2%. The sequencing sample was made of PBMCs. These receptors originate from a man aged 25-40 years in good health and CMV-seropositive. Each CDR3 is given with its conserved first and last residue. The D gene is left open where the match is weak. Rows give clone size only sometimes, using once, few, many, or a class for an expanded clone.

d_gene,v_gene,j_gene,abundance,CDR3aa,CDR3nt
TRBD1,TRBV10-3,TRBJ1-2,few,CAISVDRDYGYTF,TGTGCCATCAGTGTGGACAGGGACTATGGCTACACCTTC
TRBD1,TRBV30,TRBJ1-6,.,CAWRFGTGRGNSPLHF,TGTGCCTGGAGATTCGGGACAGGGCGAGGGAATTCACCCCTCCACTTT
TRBD1,TRBV5-1,TRBJ2-5,.,CASTSGTGGDRETQYF,TGCGCCAGCACCTCCGGGACAGGGGGTGATCGAGAGACCCAGTACTTC
TRBD1,TRBV29-1,TRBJ2-2,.,CSVDKGAVGELFF,TGCAGCGTTGACAAGGGGGCGGTCGGGGAGCTGTTTTTT
.,TRBV6-5,TRBJ1-1,.,CASRARRGKNTEAFF,TGTGCCAGCAGGGCCCGCAGGGGCAAGAACACTGAAGCTTTCTTT
.,TRBV25-1,TRBJ2-3,.,CASSLDYSDTQYF,TGTGCCAGCAGCCTCGACTACTCAGATACGCAGTATTTT
.,TRBV6-5,TRBJ1-1,.,CASSSFQGRAEAFF,TGTGCCAGCAGTTCCTTTCAGGGGCGCGCTGAAGCTTTCTTT
.,TRBV7-3,TRBJ2-3,.,CASSLPGVDTQYF,TGTGCCAGCAGCTTACCAGGGGTTGATACGCAGTATTTT
.,TRBV9,TRBJ2-1,.,CASNPLGGAYNEQFF,TGTGCCAGCAACCCGTTGGGGGGAGCTTACAATGAGCAGTTCTTC
.,TRBV9,TRBJ2-3,.,CASSVDSGGPDTQYF,TGTGCCAGCAGCGTAGATAGCGGCGGGCCAGATACGCAGTATTTT
TRBD1,TRBV5-1,TRBJ2-7,few,CASSLVPRGRYLYEQYF,TGCGCCAGCAGCTTGGTTCCCAGGGGGCGGTATCTCTACGAGCAGTACTTC
TRBD1,TRBV7-9,TRBJ2-1,.,CASSSKLGGQGANNEQFF,TGTGCCAGCAGCTCCAAATTGGGGGGACAGGGGGCTAACAATGAGCAGTTCTTC
TRBD2,TRBV6-4,TRBJ2-7,once,CASSKLLGTSGGLSGYF,TGTGCCAGCAGTAAACTCCTCGGGACTAGCGGGGGCCTCAGCGGGTACTTC
TRBD1,TRBV2,TRBJ1-5,few,CASSESATGIQPQHF,TGTGCCAGCAGTGAATCGGCGACAGGGATTCAGCCCCAGCATTTT
TRBD1,TRBV7-2,TRBJ1-2,few,CASSQRTGGNDGYTF,TGTGCCAGCAGCCAAAGGACAGGGGGGAACGATGGCTACACCTTC
.,TRBV9,TRBJ1-1,.,CASSVGGSDSEAFF,TGTGCCAGCAGCGTAGGCGGCAGCGACTCTGAAGCTTTCTTT
.,TRBV4-1,TRBJ2-1,few,CASSHRGEGLYNEQFF,TGCGCCAGCAGCCATAGGGGGGAGGGTCTCTACAATGAGCAGTTCTTC
TRBD1,TRBV10-1,TRBJ2-2,.,CASSESGTGGLGELFF,TGCGCCAGCAGTGAGTCCGGGACAGGGGGCCTCGGGGAGCTGTTTTTT
TRBD1,TRBV19,TRBJ2-5,once,CASSILGGTGVETQYF,TGTGCCAGTAGTATATTAGGAGGGACAGGGGTAGAGACCCAGTACTTC
.,TRBV2,TRBJ2-5,.,CATEAGNLWTQYF,TGTGCCACCGAAGCAGGGAACTTATGGACCCAGTACTTC
TRBD1,TRBV18,TRBJ1-2,.,CASSPSGRGYYGYTF,TGTGCCAGCTCACCAAGCGGCAGGGGGTACTATGGCTACACCTTC
TRBD1,TRBV5-1,TRBJ1-4,.,CASSSAGQPDEKLFF,TGCGCCAGCAGCTCGGCGGGACAGCCCGATGAAAAACTGTTTTTT
TRBD1,TRBV30,TRBJ1-2,.,CAWRTGSYYGYTF,TGTGCCTGGAGGACAGGGAGCTACTATGGCTACACCTTC
.,TRBV7-8,TRBJ2-5,.,CASSFSRRQDGEPQYF,TGTGCCAGCAGCTTCTCCCGCCGACAGGACGGGGAGCCCCAGTACTTC
.,TRBV7-9,TRBJ2-2,once,CASSLDGGRNTGELFF,TGTGCCAGCAGCTTAGACGGGGGGCGGAACACCGGGGAACTGTTTTTT
.,TRBV30,TRBJ2-3,.,CAWSPSADTQYF,TGTGCCTGGAGCCCCTCAGCAGATACGCAGTATTTT
TRBD1,TRBV19,TRBJ1-1,.,CASSLDRGRGEAFF,TGTGCCAGTAGTCTGGACAGGGGGCGAGGTGAAGCTTTCTTT
.,TRBV4-1,TRBJ2-5,.,CASSQPRGSRQETQYF,TGCGCCAGCAGCCAACCCCGGGGGAGTAGACAAGAGACCCAGTACTTC
.,TRBV6-6,TRBJ2-5,.,CASSSPGGETQYF,TGTGCCAGCAGCTCTCCAGGGGGGGAGACCCAGTACTTC
TRBD2,TRBV6-5,TRBJ2-5,.,CASSSGKWGGETQYF,TGTGCCAGCAGTTCCGGGAAATGGGGGGGGGAGACCCAGTACTTC
TRBD2,TRBV9,TRBJ2-2,once,CASSVPREGGPNTGELFF,TGTGCCAGCAGCGTTCCTCGGGAGGGGGGGCCTAACACCGGGGAGCTGTTTTTT
TRBD1,TRBV6-6,TRBJ1-2,few,CASRDREDGYTF,TGTGCCAGCAGGGACAGGGAGGATGGCTACACCTTC
.,TRBV7-6,TRBJ2-7,.,CASSPRETYEQYF,TGTGCCAGCAGCCCACGGGAAACCTACGAGCAGTACTTC
.,TRBV6-5,TRBJ1-3,.,CASSAQADGNTIYF,TGTGCCAGCAGTGCACAGGCAGACGGAAACACCATATATTTT
TRBD1,TRBV9,TRBJ2-7,.,CASSRGHGEQYF,TGTGCCAGCAGCAGGGGGCATGGTGAGCAGTACTTC
TRBD1,TRBV30,TRBJ1-6,.,CAWSAGQDNSPLHF,TGTGCCTGGAGTGCAGGACAGGATAATTCACCCCTCCACTTT
.,TRBV4-2,TRBJ2-7,.,CASSQDWGGGYEQYF,TGTGCCAGCAGCCAAGATTGGGGGGGCGGGTACGAGCAGTACTTC
.,TRBV6-5,TRBJ1-1,few,CASRRQQLVNTEAFF,TGTGCCAGCAGACGCCAACAGTTAGTGAACACTGAAGCTTTCTTT
.,TRBV6-6,TRBJ1-5,.,CASSYREGGNQPQHF,TGTGCCAGCAGTTACCGGGAAGGCGGCAATCAGCCCCAGCATTTT
.,TRBV11-3,TRBJ2-7,.,CASSLNGIEQYF,TGTGCCAGCAGCTTGAACGGGATTGAGCAGTACTTC
TRBD1,TRBV18,TRBJ2-1,.,CASSLPGQGHSNEQFF,TGTGCCAGCTCACTACCGGGACAGGGCCACTCCAATGAGCAGTTCTTC
TRBD2,TRBV6-1,TRBJ2-2,.,CASSVWLADTGELFF,TGTGCCAGCAGTGTCTGGCTAGCGGACACCGGGGAGCTGTTTTTT
.,TRBV2,TRBJ1-1,.,CASSISMGPTEAFF,TGTGCCAGCAGCATCTCGATGGGGCCCACGGAGGCTTTCTTT
TRBD1,TRBV4-2,TRBJ1-2,once,CASSQHRDRAYGYTF,TGTGCCAGCAGCCAACACCGGGACAGGGCCTATGGCTACACCTTC
TRBD1,TRBV9,TRBJ1-3,.,CASSSRDRGTNTIYF,TGTGCCAGCAGCTCCCGGGACAGGGGAACAAACACCATATATTTT
TRBD2,TRBV29-1,TRBJ2-2,.,CSVESGGGTGGELFF,TGCAGCGTTGAATCCGGGGGGGGGACTGGCGGGGAGCTGTTTTTT